The table lists the clone carrying this T cell receptor (beta chain) with a few counts. The CDR3 runs to 14 residues. Deletions cut 3 bases from V and 3 bases from J, with 9 bases between. CDR1 is LNHNV, CDR2 YYDKDF, per germline (reference sequence). Time point specified: patch test 3, about 24 weeks after DPC sensitization. As for treatment: therapeutic diphenylcyclopropenone sensitization with weekly scalp DPC. Sample donors consisted of patients with alopecia, aged 18 to 70 years, who were suitable for DPC. This sample was included in a study of human T cells and chemical hapten exposure. Study-wide context: In the approximately 24-week study, patients were dosed weekly with diphenylcyclopropenone on the scalp throughout.

TCRdb used MiXCR to reprocess the RACE reads, holding one entry per CDR3 protein. The sample yields about 120,000 distinct CDR3 sequences, 11% seen once. The sequencing here drew on whole blood, taken in connection with sensitization to the hapten diphenylcyclopropenone (DPC). The chain uses TRBV15 and TRBJ1-5; D possibly corresponds to TRBD1 (5 bases). The TCR originated in a woman aged 45-65 years with alopecia areata. Some clones in this sample may be carry-over from other donors' samples. The CDR3 coding sequence is TGTGCCACCAGCAGTGACAGTTCCAATCAGCCCCAGCATTTT. Protein: CATSSDSSNQPQHF.